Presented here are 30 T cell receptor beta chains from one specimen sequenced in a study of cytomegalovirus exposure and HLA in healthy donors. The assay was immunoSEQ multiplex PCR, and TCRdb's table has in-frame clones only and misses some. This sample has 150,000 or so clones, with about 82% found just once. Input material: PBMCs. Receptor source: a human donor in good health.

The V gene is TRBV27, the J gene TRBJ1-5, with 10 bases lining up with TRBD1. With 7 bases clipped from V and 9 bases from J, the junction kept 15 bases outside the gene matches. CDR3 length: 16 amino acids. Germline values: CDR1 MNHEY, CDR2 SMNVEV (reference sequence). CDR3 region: CASKDRGAVAGAPQHF. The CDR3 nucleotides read TGTGCCAGCAAGGACAGGGGGGCGGTTGCTGGCGCGCCCCAGCATTTT.

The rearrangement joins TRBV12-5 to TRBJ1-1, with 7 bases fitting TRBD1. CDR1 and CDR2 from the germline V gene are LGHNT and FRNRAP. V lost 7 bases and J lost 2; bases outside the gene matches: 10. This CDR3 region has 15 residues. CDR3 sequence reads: CASAIHRDSNTEAFF. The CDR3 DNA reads TGTGCTAGTGCCATTCATAGGGACAGCAACACTGAAGCTTTCTTT.

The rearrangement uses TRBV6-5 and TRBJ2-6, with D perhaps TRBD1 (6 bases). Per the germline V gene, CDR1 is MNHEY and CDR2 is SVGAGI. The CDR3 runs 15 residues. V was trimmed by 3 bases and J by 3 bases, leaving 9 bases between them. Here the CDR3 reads CASSYTGNGANVLTF. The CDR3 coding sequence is TGTGCCAGCAGTTATACAGGGAATGGGGCCAACGTCCTGACTTTC.

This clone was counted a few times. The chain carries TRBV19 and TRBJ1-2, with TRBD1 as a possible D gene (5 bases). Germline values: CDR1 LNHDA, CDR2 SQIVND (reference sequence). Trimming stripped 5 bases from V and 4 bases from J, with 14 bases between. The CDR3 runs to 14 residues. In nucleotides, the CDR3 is TGTGCCAGTAGTCTTCAGGGTATTCTCTATGGCTACACCTTC. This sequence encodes CASSLQGILYGYTF.

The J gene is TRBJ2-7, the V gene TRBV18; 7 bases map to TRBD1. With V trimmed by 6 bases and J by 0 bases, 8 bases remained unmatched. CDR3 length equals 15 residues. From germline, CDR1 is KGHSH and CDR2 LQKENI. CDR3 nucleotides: TGTGCCAGCTCGTCCGAGACAGGGCGCTCCTACGAGCAGTACTTC. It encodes CASSSETGRSYEQYF.

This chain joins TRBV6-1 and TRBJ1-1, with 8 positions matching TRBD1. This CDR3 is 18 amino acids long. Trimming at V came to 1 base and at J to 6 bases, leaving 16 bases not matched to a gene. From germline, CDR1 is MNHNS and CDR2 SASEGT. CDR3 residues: CASSEVHLRGRPAPEAFF. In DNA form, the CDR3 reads TGTGCCAGCAGTGAAGTCCACCTCAGGGGGCGACCGGCCCCTGAAGCTTTCTTT.

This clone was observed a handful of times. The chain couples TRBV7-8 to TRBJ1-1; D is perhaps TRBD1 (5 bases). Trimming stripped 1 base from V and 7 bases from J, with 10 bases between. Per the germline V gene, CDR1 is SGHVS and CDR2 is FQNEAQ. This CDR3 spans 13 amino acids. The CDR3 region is CASSLDLGGEAFF. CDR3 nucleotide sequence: TGTGCCAGCAGCTTAGATCTCGGGGGTGAAGCTTTCTTT.

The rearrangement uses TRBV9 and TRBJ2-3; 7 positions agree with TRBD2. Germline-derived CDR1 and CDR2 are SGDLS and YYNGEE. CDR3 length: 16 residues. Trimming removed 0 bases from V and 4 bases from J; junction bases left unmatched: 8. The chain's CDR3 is CASSVVGGSRPDTQYF. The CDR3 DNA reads TGTGCCAGCAGCGTAGTGGGGGGGTCGCGTCCAGATACGCAGTATTTT.

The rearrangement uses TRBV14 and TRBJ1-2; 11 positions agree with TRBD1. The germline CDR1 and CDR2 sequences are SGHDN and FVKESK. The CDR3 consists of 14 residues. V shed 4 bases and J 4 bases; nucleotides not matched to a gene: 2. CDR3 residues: CASSRTGGVYGYTF. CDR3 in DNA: TGTGCCAGCAGCCGGACAGGGGGCGTCTATGGCTACACCTTC.

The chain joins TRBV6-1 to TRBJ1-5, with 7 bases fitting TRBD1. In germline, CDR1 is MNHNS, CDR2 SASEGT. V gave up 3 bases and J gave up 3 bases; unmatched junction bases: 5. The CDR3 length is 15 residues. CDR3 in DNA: TGTGCCAGCAGTGAGGGCGACAGGGACAATCAGCCCCAGCATTTT. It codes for CASSEGDRDNQPQHF.

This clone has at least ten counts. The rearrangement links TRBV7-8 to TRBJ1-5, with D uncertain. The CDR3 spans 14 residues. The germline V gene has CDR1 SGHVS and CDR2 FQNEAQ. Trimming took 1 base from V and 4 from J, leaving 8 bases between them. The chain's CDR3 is CASSLVSGNQPQHF. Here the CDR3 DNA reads TGTGCCAGCAGCTTAGTTTCGGGGAATCAGCCCCAGCATTTT.

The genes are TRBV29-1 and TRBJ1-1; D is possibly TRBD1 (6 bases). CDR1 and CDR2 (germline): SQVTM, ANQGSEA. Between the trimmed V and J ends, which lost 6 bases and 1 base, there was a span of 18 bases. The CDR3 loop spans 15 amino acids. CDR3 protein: CSVKLRWGQNTEAFF. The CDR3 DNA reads TGCAGCGTCAAACTACGCTGGGGGCAGAACACTGAAGCTTTCTTT.

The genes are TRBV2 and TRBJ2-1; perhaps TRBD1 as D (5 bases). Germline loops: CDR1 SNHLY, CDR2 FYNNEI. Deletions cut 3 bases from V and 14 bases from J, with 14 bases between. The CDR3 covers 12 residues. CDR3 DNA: TGTGCCAGCAGTGACAGGGTAGCTTCGGAGTTCTTC. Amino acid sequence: CASSDRVASEFF. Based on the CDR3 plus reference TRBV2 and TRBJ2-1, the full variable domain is EPEVTQTPSHQVTQMGQEVILRCVPISNHLYFYWYRQILGQKVEFLVSFYNNEISEKSEIFDDQFSVERPDGSNFTLKIRSTKLEDSAMYFCASSDRVASEFFGPGTRLTVL.

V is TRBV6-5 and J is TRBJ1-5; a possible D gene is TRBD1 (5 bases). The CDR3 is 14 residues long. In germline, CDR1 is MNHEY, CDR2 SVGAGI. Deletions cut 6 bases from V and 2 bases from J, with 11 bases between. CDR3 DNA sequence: TGTGCCAGCAGCCTCAGGGTTGGCAATCAGCCCCAGCATTTT. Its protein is CASSLRVGNQPQHF.

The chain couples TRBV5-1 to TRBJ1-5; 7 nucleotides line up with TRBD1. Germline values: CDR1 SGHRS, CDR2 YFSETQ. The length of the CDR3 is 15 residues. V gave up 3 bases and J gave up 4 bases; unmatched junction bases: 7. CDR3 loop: CASSSSGGRNQPQHF. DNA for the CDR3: TGCGCCAGCAGCTCGTCAGGGGGGCGGAATCAGCCCCAGCATTTT.

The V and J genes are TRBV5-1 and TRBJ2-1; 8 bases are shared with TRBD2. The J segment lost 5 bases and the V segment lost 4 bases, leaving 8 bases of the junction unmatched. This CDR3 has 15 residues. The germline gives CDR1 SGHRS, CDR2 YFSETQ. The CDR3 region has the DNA TGCGCCAGCAGCGGACGGGGGCGGGGGGACAATGAGCAGTTCTTC. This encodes CASSGRGRGDNEQFF.

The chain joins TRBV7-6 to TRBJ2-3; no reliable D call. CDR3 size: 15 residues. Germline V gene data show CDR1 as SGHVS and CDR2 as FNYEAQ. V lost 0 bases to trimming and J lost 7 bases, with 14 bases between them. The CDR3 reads CASSLAYQKHNTQYF. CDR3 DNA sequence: TGTGCCAGCAGCTTAGCTTACCAAAAGCATAATACGCAGTATTTT.

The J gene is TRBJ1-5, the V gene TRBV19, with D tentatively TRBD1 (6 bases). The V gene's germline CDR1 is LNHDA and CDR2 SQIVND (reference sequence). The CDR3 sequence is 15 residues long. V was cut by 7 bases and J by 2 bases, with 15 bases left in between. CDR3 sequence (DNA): TGTGCCAGTAAGGACAGCCGAAGAGGCAATCAGCCCCAGCATTTT. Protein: CASKDSRRGNQPQHF.

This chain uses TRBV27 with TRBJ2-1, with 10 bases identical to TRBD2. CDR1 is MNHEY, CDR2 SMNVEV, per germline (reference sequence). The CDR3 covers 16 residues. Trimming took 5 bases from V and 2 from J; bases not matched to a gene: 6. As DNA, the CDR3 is TGTGCCAGCAGTGGGCGGACTAGCGGAACCTACAATGAGCAGTTCTTC. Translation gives CASSGRTSGTYNEQFF.

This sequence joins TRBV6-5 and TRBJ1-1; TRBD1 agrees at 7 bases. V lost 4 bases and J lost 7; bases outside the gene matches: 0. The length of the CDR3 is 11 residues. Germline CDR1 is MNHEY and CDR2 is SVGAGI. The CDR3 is CASSWTGEAFF. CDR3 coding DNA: TGTGCCAGCAGTTGGACAGGTGAAGCTTTCTTT.

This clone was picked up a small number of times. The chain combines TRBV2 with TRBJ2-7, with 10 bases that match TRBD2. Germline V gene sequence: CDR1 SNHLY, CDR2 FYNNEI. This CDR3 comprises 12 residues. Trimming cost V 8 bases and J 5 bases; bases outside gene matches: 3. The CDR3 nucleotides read TGTGCCAGCTTCCTAGCGGGAGACGAGCAGTACTTC. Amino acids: CASFLAGDEQYF.

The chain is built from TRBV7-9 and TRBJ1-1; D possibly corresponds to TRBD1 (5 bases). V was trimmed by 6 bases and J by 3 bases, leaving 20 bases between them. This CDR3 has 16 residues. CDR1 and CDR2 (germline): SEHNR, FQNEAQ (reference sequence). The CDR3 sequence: CASRNRRVREDTEAFF. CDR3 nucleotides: TGTGCCAGCAGGAACCGCAGGGTGCGGGAGGACACTGAAGCTTTCTTT.

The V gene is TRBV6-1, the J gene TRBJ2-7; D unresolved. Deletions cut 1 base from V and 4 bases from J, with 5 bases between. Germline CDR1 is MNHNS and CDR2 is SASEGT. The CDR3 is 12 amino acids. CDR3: CASSEVLYEQYF. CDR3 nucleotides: TGTGCCAGCAGTGAAGTATTATACGAGCAGTACTTC.

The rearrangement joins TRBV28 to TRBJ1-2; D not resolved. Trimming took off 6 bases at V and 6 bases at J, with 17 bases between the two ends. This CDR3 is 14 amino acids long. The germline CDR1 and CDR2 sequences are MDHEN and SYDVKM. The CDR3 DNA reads TGTGCCAGCAGCCCCAATGGGGAGTGGGATGGCTACACCTTC. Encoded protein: CASSPNGEWDGYTF.

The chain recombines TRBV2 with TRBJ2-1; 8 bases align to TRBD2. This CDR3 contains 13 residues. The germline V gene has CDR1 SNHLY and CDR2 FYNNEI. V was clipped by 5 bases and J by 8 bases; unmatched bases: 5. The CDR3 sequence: CASSLSGSYEQFF. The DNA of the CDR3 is TGTGCCAGCAGTCTAAGCGGGAGTTATGAGCAGTTCTTC.

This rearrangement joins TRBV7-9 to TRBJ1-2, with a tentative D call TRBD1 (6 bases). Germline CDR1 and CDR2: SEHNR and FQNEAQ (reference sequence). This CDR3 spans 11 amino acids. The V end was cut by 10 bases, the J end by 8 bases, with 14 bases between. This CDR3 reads CATGATGGYTF. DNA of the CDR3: TGTGCCACAGGGGCCACGGGAGGCTACACCTTC.

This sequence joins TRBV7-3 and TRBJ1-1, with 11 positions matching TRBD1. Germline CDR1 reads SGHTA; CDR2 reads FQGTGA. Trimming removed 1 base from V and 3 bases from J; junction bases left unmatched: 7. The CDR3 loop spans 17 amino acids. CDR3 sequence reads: CASSLSLDRGLDTEAFF. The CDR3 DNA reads TGTGCCAGCAGCTTAAGCCTGGACAGGGGGCTAGACACTGAAGCTTTCTTT.

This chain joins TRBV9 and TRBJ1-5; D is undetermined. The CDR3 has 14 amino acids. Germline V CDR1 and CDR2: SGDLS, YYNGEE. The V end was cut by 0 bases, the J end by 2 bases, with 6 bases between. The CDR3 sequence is CASSVGAGNQPQHF. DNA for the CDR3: TGTGCCAGCAGCGTAGGGGCAGGCAATCAGCCCCAGCATTTT.

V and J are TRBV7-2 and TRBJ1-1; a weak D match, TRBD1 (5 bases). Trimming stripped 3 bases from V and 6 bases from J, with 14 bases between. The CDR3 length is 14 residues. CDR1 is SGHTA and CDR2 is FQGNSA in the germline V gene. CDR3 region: CASSLAGRRAEAFF. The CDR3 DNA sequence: TGTGCCAGCAGCTTGGCGGGGCGTCGGGCTGAAGCTTTCTTT.

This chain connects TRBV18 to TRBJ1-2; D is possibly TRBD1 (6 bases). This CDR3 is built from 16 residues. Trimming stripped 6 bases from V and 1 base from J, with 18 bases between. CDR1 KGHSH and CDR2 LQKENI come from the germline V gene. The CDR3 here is CASSQIRDKNNYGYTF. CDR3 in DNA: TGTGCCAGCTCCCAAATACGGGACAAGAATAACTATGGCTACACCTTC.